This passage covers 14 T cell receptor beta chains from one sample sequenced in a study of CD8 T cells in ankylosing spondylitis. Study observations and caveats: Blood of patients with ankylosing spondylitis appeared to be characterized by a TCR beta motif of eight highly homologous variants.

No antigen has been assigned to these receptors. In TCRdb, the 5' RACE reads were re-called with MiXCR into one record per CDR3 protein. Of fewer than 450,000 distinct CDR3 sequences in the sample, roughly 18% were seen once. Sequencing was performed on blood, either unsorted or a sorted T cell fraction (not recorded which). Source of these receptors: a male donor with ankylosing spondylitis.

This clonotype was seen more than once but under ten times. The chain links TRBV20-1 to TRBJ1-2, with a possible D match to TRBD1 (5 bases). V was shortened by 6 bases and J by 8 bases, with 16 bases between the two germline ends. The CDR3 is 12 amino acids. Per the germline V gene, CDR1 is DFQATT and CDR2 is SNEGSKA (reference sequence). The CDR3 nucleotides are TGCAGTGCACCGGACAAAGGAAAGGGCTACACCTTC. The encoded protein is CSAPDKGKGYTF.

The rearrangement links TRBV5-1 to TRBJ2-5; TRBD1 matches at 7 bases. Trimming took 0 bases from V and 4 from J; bases not matched to a gene: 9. The CDR3 sequence is 16 residues long. The V gene's germline CDR1 is SGHRS and CDR2 YFSETQ. The CDR3 DNA is TGCGCCAGCAGCTTGGCGGCAGGGGGAATTTCAGAGACCCAGTACTTC. This encodes CASSLAAGGISETQYF.

The chain links TRBV20-1 to TRBJ1-1; tentative D call: TRBD1 (6 bases). V shed 5 bases and J shed 3 bases, with 16 bases lying between them. This CDR3 is built from 14 residues. CDR1 is DFQATT and CDR2 is SNEGSKA in the germline V gene (reference sequence). CDR3 amino acids: CSALTQGWDTEAFF. The CDR3 DNA sequence: TGCAGTGCTCTAACACAGGGATGGGACACTGAAGCTTTCTTT.

This clonotype was counted at least ten times. This rearrangement joins TRBV5-1 to TRBJ2-1; D may be TRBD2 (6 bases). The CDR3 extends over 14 amino acids. Germline CDR1 and CDR2: SGHRS and YFSETQ. V lost 4 bases and J 7 bases, leaving 15 bases between the germline ends. The CDR3 is CASSAGTSGNEQFF. In nucleotides, the CDR3 is TGCGCCAGCAGCGCGGGGACTTCGGGGAATGAGCAGTTCTTC. The whole variable domain, filled in from reference TRBV5-1 and TRBJ2-1, reads KAGVTQTPRYLIKTRGQQVTLSCSPISGHRSVSWYQQTPGQGLQFLFEYFSETQRNKGNFPGRFSGRQFSNSRSEMNVSTLELGDSALYLCASSAGTSGNEQFFGPGTRLTVL.

This clonotype showed up many times. The chain uses TRBV5-1 and TRBJ1-6; weak D call: TRBD1 (5 bases). V lost 4 bases and J 7 bases, leaving 12 bases between the germline ends. This CDR3 has 14 residues. CDR1 and CDR2 (germline): SGHRS, YFSETQ. CDR3 nucleotide sequence: TGCGCCAGCAGCCTTAGAGGGGAAAATTCACCCCTCCACTTT. Amino acid sequence: CASSLRGENSPLHF.

This clonotype was counted only a few times. This chain uses TRBV10-1 with TRBJ2-2; 9 bases are a match to TRBD1. Germline V CDR1 and CDR2: WNHNN, SYGVQD (reference sequence). V lost 10 bases to trimming and J lost 0 bases; unmatched junction nucleotides: 6. The CDR3 runs to 15 residues. The CDR3: CATGGQGTNTGELFF. CDR3 sequence (DNA): TGCGCCACTGGGGGACAGGGAACGAACACCGGGGAGCTGTTTTTT.

This chain uses TRBV30 with TRBJ2-2; 11 bases align to TRBD1. The CDR3 spans 14 residues. The ends lost 5 bases at V and 5 bases at J; junction bases unmatched: 4. Germline V gene lookup returns CDR1 GTSNPN and CDR2 SVGIG (reference sequence). DNA for the CDR3: TGTGCCTGGGGACAGGGGGCTAGGACCGGGGAGCTGTTTTTT. Translation: CAWGQGARTGELFF.

The V call is TRBV27, the J call TRBJ2-5, with TRBD2 identical over 9 bases. Germline CDR1 MNHEY, CDR2 SMNVEV (reference sequence). With 9 bases clipped from V and 5 bases from J, the junction kept 7 bases outside the gene matches. The CDR3 contains 13 residues. The DNA for the CDR3 is TGTGCCAGTGGCAATCTAGCGGGGGAGACCCAGTACTTC. It yields the protein CASGNLAGETQYF.

CDR3 nucleotide sequence: TGTGCCAGCAGCGTTCCGGGACAGGGGATAGATACGCAGTATTTT. Protein: CASSVPGQGIDTQYF. The chain is built from TRBV5-6 and TRBJ2-3; 10 bases agree with TRBD1. After removal of 4 bases from V and 5 bases from J, the junction contained 7 bases not matched to a gene. The V gene's germline CDR1 is SGHDT and CDR2 YYEEEE. CDR3 length equals 15 residues. The variable domain in full, with the rest retrieved from reference TRBV5-6 and TRBJ2-3, is DAGVTQSPTHLIKTRGQQVTLRCSPKSGHDTVSWYQQALGQGPQFIFQYYEEEERQRGNFPDRFSGHQFPNYSSELNVNALLLGDSALYLCASSVPGQGIDTQYFGPGTRLTVL.

This clonotype was counted between two and nine times. This chain links TRBV20-1 with TRBJ2-1; a possible D gene is TRBD2 (7 bases). V lost 6 bases to trimming and J lost 0 bases, with 15 bases between them. Germline CDR1 DFQATT, CDR2 SNEGSKA (reference sequence). CDR3 length: 15 residues. The CDR3 sequence: CSAMRGGGSYNEQFF. The CDR3 DNA reads TGCAGTGCCATGAGGGGGGGAGGCTCCTACAATGAGCAGTTCTTC.

This clonotype was found many times. The chain carries TRBV7-2 and TRBJ2-5; 10 nucleotides align to TRBD2. With 2 bases clipped from V and 5 bases from J, the junction kept 5 bases outside the gene matches. Germline V CDR1 and CDR2: SGHTA, FQGNSA. This CDR3 contains 15 residues. Here the CDR3 DNA reads TGTGCCAGCAGCTTAAACCGTAGCGGGAGGGAGACCCAGTACTTC. Translation gives CASSLNRSGRETQYF. The full variable domain, with the rest looked up from reference TRBV7-2 and TRBJ2-5, is GAGVSQSPSNKVTEKGKDVELRCDPISGHTALYWYRQSLGQGLEFLIYFQGNSAPDKSGLPSDRFSAERTGGSVSTLTIQRTQQEDSAVYLCASSLNRSGRETQYFGPGTRLLVL.

This clonotype was seen repeatedly, ten times or more. This sequence joins TRBV29-1 and TRBJ1-2; D not resolved. This CDR3 comprises 14 residues. V was shortened by 0 bases and J by 7 bases, with 15 bases between the two germline ends. From germline, CDR1 is SQVTM and CDR2 ANQGSEA. The CDR3 bases are TGCAGCGTTGAAGATCTGCGTACTTCTAGTGGCTACACCTTC. Protein product: CSVEDLRTSSGYTF.

The chain employs TRBV19 and TRBJ2-5, with D perhaps matching TRBD1 (6 bases). Per the germline V gene, CDR1 is LNHDA and CDR2 is SQIVND (reference sequence). The CDR3 is made up of 15 amino acids. Trimming removed 3 bases from V and 5 bases from J, with 16 bases in between. The CDR3 nucleotides are TGTGCCAGTAGTATGAGAGGGGGAAGAACGGAGACCCAGTACTTC. Its protein product is CASSMRGGRTETQYF.

The V and J genes are TRBV20-1 and TRBJ2-5, with TRBD2 matching over 13 bases. The CDR3 consists of 17 residues. Per germline, CDR1 DFQATT and CDR2 SNEGSKA (reference sequence). Trimming cost V 6 bases and J 0 bases; bases outside gene matches: 10. The DNA of the CDR3 is TGCAGTGCCCCAGGGGCTGGGACTAGCGGGGACCAAGAGACCCAGTACTTC. It encodes CSAPGAGTSGDQETQYF.